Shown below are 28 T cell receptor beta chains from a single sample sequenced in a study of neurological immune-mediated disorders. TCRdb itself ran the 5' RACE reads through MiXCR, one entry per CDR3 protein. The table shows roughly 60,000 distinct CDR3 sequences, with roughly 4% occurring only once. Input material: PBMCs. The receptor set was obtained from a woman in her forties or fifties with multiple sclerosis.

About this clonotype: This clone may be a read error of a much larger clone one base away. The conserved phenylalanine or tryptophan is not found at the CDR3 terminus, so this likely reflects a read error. For the CDR3, the DNA is TGTGCCAGCAGCTTGCTAGCGGGAGGGCCCGATGAGCAGTTCTAC. It specifies CASSLLAGGPDEQFY. V gene TRBV7-9 combines with J gene TRBJ2-1, with 12 nucleotides matching TRBD2. Losses at the gene ends were 3 bases for V and 8 bases for J; bases not matched to a gene: 5. From germline, CDR1 is SEHNR and CDR2 FQNEAQ (reference sequence). CDR3 size: 15 residues.

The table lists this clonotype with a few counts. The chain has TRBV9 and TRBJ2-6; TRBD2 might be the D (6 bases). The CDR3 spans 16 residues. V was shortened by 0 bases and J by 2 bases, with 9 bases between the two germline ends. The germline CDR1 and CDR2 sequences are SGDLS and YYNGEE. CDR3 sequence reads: CASSVGPGAGANVLTF. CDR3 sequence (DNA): TGTGCCAGCAGCGTAGGCCCGGGGGCTGGGGCCAACGTCCTGACTTTC.

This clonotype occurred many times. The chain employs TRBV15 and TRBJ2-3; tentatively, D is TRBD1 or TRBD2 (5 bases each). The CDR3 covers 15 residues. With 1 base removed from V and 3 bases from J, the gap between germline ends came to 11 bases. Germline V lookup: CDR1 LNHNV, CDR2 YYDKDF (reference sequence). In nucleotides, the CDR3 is TGTGCCACCAGCAGAGGGGGGTCCCTTACAGATACGCAGTATTTT. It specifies CATSRGGSLTDTQYF. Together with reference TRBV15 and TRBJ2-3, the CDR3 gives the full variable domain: DAMVIQNPRYQVTQFGKPVTLSCSQTLNHNVMYWYQQKSSQAPKLLFHYYDKDFNNEADTPDNFQSRRPNTSFCFLDIRSPGLGDTAMYLCATSRGGSLTDTQYFGPGTRLTVL.

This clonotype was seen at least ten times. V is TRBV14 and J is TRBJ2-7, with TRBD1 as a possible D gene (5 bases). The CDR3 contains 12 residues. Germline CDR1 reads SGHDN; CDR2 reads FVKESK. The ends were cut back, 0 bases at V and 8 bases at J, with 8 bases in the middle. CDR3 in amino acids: CASSQDRQKQYF. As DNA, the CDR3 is TGTGCCAGCAGCCAAGATAGACAGAAGCAGTACTTC.

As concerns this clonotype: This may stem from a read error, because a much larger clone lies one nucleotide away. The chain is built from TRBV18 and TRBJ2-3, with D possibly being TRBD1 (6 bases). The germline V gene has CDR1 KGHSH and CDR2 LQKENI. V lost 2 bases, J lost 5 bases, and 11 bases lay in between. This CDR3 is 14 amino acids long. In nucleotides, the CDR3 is TGTGCCAGCTCACCAGTGCCAGGGGTAGATACGCAGTATTTT. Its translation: CASSPVPGVDTQYF. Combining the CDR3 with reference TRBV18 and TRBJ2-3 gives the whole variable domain NAGVMQNPRHLVRRRGQEARLRCSPMKGHSHVYWYRQLPEEGLKFMVYLQKENIIDESGMPKERFSAEFPKEGPSILRIQQVVRGDSAAYFCASSPVPGVDTQYFGPGTRLTVL.

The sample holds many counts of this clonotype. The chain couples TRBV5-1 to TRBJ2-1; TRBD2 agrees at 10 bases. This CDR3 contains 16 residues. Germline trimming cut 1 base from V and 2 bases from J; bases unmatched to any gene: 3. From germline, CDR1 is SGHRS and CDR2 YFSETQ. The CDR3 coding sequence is TGCGCCAGCAGCTTGACCGGGACTAGCGCCTACAATGAGCAGTTCTTC. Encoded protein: CASSLTGTSAYNEQFF.

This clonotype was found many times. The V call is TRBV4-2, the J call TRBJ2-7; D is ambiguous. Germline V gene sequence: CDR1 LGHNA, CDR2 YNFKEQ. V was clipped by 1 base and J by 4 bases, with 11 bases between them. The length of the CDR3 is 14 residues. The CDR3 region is CASSQGADLYEQYF. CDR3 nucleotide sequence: TGTGCCAGCAGCCAAGGAGCAGACCTTTACGAGCAGTACTTC.

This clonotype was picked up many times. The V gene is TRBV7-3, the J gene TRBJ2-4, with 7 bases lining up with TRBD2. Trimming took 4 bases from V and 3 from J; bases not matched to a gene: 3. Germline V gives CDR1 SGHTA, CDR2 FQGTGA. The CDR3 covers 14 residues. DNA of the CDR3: TGTGCCAGCAGCTCCAGCGGGAACAAAAACATTCAGTACTTC. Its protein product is CASSSSGNKNIQYF.

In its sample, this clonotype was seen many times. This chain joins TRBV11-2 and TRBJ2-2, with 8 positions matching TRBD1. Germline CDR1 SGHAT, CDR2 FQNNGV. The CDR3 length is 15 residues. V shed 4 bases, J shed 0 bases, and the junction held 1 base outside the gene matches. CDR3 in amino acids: CASSSGGANTGELFF. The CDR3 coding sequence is TGTGCCAGCAGCTCAGGGGGCGCGAACACCGGGGAGCTGTTTTTT. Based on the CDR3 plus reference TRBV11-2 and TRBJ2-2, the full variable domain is EAGVAQSPRYKIIEKRQSVAFWCNPISGHATLYWYQQILGQGPKLLIQFQNNGVVDDSQLPKDRFSAERLKGVDSTLKIQPAKLEDSAVYLCASSSGGANTGELFFGEGSRLTVL.

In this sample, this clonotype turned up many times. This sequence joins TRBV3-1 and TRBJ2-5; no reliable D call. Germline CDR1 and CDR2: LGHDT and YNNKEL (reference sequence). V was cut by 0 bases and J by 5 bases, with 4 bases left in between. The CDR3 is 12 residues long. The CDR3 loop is CASSQDLETQYF. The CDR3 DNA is TGTGCCAGCAGCCAAGATCTGGAGACCCAGTACTTC.

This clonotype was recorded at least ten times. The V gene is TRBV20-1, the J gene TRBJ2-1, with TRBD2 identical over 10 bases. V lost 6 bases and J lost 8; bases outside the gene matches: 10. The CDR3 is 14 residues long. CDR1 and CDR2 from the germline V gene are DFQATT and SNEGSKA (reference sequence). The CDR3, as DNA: TGCAGTGCAGCCCGTAGCGGGAGGCTGGATGAGCAGTTCTTC. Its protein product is CSAARSGRLDEQFF.

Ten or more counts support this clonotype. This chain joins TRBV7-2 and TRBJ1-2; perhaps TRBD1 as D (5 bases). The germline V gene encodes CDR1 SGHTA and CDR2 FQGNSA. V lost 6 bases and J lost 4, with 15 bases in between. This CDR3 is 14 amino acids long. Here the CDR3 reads CASSPDSQPYGYTF. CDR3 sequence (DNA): TGTGCCAGCAGTCCCGACAGCCAACCCTATGGCTACACCTTC. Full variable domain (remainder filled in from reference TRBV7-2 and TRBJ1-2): GAGVSQSPSNKVTEKGKDVELRCDPISGHTALYWYRQSLGQGLEFLIYFQGNSAPDKSGLPSDRFSAERTGGSVSTLTIQRTQQEDSAVYLCASSPDSQPYGYTFGSGTRLTVV.

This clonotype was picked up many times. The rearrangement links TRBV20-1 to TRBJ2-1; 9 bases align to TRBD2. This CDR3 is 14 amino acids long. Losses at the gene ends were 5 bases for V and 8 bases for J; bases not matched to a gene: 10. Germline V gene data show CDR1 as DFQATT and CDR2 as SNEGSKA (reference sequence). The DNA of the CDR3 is TGCAGTGCTGGGGAGGCTAGCGGGATCTATGAGCAGTTCTTC. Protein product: CSAGEASGIYEQFF.

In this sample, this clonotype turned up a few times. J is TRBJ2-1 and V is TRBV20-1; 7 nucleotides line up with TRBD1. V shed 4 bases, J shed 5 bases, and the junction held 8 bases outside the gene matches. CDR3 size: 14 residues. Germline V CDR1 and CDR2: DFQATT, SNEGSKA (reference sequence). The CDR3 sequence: CSATTGAGNNEQFF. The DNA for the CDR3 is TGCAGTGCTACTACAGGGGCTGGAAACAATGAGCAGTTCTTC.

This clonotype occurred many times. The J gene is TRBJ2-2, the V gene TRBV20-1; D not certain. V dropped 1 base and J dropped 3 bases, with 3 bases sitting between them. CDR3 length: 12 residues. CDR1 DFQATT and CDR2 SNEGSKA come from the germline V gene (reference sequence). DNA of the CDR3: TGCAGTGCTAGAGGCGACACCGGGGAGCTGTTTTTT. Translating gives CSARGDTGELFF.

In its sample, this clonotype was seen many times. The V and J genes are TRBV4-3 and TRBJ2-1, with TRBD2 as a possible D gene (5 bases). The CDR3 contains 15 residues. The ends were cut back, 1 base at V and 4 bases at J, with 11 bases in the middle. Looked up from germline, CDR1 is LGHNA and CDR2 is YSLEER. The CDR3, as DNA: TGCGCCAGCAGCCAAGTTGCCGGGGTATACAATGAGCAGTTCTTC. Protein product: CASSQVAGVYNEQFF.

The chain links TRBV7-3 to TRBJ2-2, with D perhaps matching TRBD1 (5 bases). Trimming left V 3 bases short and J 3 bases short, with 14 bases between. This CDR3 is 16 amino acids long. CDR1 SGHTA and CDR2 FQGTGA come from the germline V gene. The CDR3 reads CASSLGPPAYTGELFF. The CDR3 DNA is TGTGCCAGCAGCTTGGGGCCCCCGGCTTACACCGGGGAGCTGTTTTTT.

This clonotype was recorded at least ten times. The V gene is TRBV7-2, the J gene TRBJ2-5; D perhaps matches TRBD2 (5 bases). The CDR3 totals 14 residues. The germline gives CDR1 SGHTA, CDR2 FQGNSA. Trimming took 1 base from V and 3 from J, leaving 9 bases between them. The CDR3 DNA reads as TGTGCCAGCAGCTTAGAGGCGCGGGAAGAGACCCAGTACTTC. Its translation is CASSLEAREETQYF.

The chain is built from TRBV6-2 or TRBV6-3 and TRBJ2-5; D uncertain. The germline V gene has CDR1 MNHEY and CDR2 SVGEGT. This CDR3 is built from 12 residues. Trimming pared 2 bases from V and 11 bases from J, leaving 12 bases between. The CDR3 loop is CASSYTKGRQYF. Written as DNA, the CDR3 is TGTGCCAGCAGTTACACCAAGGGCAGGCAGTACTTC.

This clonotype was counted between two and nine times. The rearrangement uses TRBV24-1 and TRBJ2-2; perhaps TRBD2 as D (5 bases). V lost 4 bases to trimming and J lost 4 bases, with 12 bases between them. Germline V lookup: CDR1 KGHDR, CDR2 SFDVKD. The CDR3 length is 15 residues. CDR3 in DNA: TGTGCCACCAGTGACCCGGGATCCAGCACCGGGGAGCTGTTTTTT. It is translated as CATSDPGSSTGELFF.

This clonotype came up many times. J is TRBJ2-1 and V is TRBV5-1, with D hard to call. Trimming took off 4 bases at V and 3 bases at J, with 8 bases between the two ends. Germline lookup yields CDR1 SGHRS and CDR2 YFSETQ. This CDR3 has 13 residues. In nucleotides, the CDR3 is TGCGCCAGCAGCCCGGCTGGCTACAATGAGCAGTTCTTC. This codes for CASSPAGYNEQFF.

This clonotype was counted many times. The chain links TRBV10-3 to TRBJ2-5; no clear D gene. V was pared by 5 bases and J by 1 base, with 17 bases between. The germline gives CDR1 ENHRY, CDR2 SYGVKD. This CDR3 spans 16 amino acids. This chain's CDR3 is CAISTPSQTSQETQYF. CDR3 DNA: TGTGCCATCAGTACCCCGTCCCAGACATCCCAAGAGACCCAGTACTTC.

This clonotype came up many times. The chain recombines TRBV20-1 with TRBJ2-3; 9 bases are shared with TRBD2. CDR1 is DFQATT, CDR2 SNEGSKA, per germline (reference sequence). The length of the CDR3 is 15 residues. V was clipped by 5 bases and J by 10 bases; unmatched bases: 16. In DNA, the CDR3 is TGCAGTGCTCAGGAAAATAGCGGGAGTAGGTCGGCGCAGTATTTT. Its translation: CSAQENSGSRSAQYF.

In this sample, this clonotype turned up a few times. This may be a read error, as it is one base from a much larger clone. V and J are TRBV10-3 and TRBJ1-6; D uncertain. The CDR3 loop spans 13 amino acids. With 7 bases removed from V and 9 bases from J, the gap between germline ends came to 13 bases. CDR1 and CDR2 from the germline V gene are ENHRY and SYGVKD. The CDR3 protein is CAIKEEGISPLHF. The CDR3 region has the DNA TGTGCCATCAAAGAGGAAGGGATTTCACCCCTCCACTTT.

The CDR3 DNA follows: TGCAGTGCTGGAAATTACCCGGGGACTAGCGGAGGAGAGACCCAGTACTTC. It is translated as CSAGNYPGTSGGETQYF. The chain has TRBV20-1 and TRBJ2-5; TRBD2 matches at 11 bases. Germline loops: CDR1 DFQATT, CDR2 SNEGSKA (reference sequence). CDR3 length: 17 amino acids. J was trimmed by 4 bases and V by 5 bases; bases with no gene match: 15.

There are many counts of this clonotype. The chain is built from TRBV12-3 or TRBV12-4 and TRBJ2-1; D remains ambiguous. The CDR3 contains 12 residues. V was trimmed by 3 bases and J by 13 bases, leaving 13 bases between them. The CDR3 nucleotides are TGTGCCAGCAGTTTGATTCTACCGGTCCAGTTCTTC. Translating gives CASSLILPVQFF.

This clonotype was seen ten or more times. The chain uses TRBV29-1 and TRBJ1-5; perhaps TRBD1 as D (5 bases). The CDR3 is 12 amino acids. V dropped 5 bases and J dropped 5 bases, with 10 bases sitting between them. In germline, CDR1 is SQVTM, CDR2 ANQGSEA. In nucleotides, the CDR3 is TGCAGCGTTATGCAGGGTGATCAGCCCCAGCATTTT. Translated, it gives CSVMQGDQPQHF.

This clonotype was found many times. The DNA for the CDR3 is TGCGCCAGCAGCTTCGACGGTATTGCAAATCAGCCCCAGCATTTT. As protein: CASSFDGIANQPQHF. This rearrangement joins TRBV5-1 to TRBJ1-5, with D hard to call. The CDR3 has 15 residues. V was clipped by 2 bases and J by 4 bases, with 13 bases between them. The germline V gene has CDR1 SGHRS and CDR2 YFSETQ.